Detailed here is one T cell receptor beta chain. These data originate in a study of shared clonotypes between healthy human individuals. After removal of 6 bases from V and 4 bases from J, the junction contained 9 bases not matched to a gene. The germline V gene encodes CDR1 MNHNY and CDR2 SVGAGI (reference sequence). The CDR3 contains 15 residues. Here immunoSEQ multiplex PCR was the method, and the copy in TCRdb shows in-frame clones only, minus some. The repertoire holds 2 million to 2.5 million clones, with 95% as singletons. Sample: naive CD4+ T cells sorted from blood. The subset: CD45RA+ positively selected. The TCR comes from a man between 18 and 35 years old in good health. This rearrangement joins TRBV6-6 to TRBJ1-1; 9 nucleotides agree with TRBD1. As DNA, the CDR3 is TGTGCCAGCAGCCCCGGGGACAGGGATGGCACTGAAGCTTTCTTT. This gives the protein CASSPGDRDGTEAFF.